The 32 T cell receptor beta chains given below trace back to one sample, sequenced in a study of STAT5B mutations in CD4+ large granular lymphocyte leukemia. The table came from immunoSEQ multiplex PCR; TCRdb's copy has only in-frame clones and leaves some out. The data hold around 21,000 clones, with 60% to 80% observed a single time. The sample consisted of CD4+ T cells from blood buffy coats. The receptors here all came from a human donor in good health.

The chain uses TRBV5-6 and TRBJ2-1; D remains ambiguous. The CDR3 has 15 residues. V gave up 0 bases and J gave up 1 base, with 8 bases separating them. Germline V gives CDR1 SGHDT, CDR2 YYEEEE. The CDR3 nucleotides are TGTGCCAGCAGCTTGGCGAGTGGATCCTACAATGAGCAGTTCTTC. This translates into CASSLASGSYNEQFF.

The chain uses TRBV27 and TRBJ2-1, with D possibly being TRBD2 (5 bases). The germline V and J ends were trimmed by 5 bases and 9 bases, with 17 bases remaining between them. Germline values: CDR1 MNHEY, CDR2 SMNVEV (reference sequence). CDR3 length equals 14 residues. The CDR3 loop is CASSPTSSNGEQFF. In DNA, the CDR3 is TGTGCCAGCAGTCCGACCTCTAGCAATGGTGAGCAGTTCTTC.

CDR3 bases: TGTGCCAGCTCACGCGCTCCCCTGGGGACCGGGGAGCTGTTTTTT. Translating it yields CASSRAPLGTGELFF. This chain links TRBV18 with TRBJ2-2; D is ambiguous. The CDR3 is 15 amino acids. Germline-derived CDR1 and CDR2 are KGHSH and LQKENI. Deletions cut 4 bases from V and 5 bases from J, with 14 bases between.

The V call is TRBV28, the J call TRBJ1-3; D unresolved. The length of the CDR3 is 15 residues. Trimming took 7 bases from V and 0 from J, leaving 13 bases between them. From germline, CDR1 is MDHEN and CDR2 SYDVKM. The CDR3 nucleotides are TGTGCCAGCACCGCGTCGCGGGACTCTGGAAACACCATATATTTT. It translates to CASTASRDSGNTIYF.

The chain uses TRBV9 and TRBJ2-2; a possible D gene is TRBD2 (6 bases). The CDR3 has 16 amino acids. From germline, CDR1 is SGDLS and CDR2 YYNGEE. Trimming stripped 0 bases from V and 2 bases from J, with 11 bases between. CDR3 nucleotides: TGTGCCAGCAGCGTAGGCGGGACCCCTAACACCGGGGAGCTGTTTTTT. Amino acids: CASSVGGTPNTGELFF.

The CDR3 spells CASRKQGTVGEQYF. Here the CDR3 DNA reads TGTGCCAGCAGAAAACAGGGTACGGTGGGCGAGCAGTACTTC. The chain uses TRBV28 and TRBJ2-7; D might be TRBD1 (6 bases). V was shortened by 6 bases and J by 6 bases, with 18 bases between the two germline ends. Germline CDR1 reads MDHEN; CDR2 reads SYDVKM. The CDR3 has 14 residues.

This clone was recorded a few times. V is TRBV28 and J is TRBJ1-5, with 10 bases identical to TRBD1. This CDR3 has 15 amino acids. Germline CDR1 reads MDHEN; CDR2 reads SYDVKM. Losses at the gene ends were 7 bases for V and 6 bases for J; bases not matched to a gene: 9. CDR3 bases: TGTGCCAGCATAGGAGTTGGGACAGGGGTTCAGCCCCAGCATTTT. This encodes CASIGVGTGVQPQHF. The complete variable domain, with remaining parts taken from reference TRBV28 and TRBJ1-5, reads DVKVTQSSRYLVKRTGEKVFLECVQDMDHENMFWYRQDPGLGLRLIYFSYDVKMKEKGDIPEGYSVSREKKERFSLILESASTNQTSMYLCASIGVGTGVQPQHFGDGTRLSIL.

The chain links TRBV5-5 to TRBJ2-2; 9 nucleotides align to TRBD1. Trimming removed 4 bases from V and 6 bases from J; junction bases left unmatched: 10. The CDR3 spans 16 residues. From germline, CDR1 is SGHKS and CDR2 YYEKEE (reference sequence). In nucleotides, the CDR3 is TGTGCCAGCAGCCAAAGCGGGGACAGGGTCCCCGGGGAGCTGTTTTTT. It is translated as CASSQSGDRVPGELFF.

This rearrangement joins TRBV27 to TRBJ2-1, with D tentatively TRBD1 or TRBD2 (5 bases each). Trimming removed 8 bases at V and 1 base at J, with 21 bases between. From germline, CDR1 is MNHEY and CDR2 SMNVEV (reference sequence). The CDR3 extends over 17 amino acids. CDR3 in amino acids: CASSKWDPVMSYNEQFF. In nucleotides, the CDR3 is TGTGCCAGCTCTAAGTGGGACCCCGTGATGTCCTACAATGAGCAGTTCTTC.

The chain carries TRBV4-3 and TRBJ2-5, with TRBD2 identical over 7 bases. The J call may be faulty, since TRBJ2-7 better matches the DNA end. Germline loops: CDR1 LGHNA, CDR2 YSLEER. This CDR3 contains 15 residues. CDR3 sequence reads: CASSQGEGDFYEQYF. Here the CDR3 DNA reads TGCGCCAGCAGCCAAGGGGAGGGAGACTTCTACGAGCAGTACTTC.

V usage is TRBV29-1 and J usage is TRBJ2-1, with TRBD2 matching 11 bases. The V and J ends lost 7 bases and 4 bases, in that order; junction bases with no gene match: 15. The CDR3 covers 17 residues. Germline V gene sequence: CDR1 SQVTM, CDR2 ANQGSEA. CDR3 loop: CSAARLTSGEYYNEQFF. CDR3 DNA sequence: TGCAGCGCCGCCAGGTTGACTAGCGGGGAATATTACAATGAGCAGTTCTTC.

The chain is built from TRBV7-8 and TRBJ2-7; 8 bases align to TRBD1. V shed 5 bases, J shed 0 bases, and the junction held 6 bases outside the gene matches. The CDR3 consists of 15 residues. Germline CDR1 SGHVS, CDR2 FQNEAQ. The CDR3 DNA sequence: TGTGCCAGCAGCCCCAGGACAGGGAGCTCCTACGAGCAGTACTTC. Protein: CASSPRTGSSYEQYF. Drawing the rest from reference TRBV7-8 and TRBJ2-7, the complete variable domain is GAGVSQSPRYKVAKRGQDVALRCDPISGHVSLFWYQQALGQGPEFLTYFQNEAQLDKSGLPSDRFFAERPEGSVSTLKIQRTQQEDSAVYLCASSPRTGSSYEQYFGPGTRLTVT.

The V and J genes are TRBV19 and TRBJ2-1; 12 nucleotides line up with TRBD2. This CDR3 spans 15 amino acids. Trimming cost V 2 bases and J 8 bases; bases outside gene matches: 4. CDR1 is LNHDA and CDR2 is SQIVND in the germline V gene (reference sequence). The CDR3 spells CASSISSGRADEQFF. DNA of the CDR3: TGTGCCAGTAGTATATCTAGCGGGAGGGCCGATGAGCAGTTCTTC. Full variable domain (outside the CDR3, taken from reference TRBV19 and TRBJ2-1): DGGITQSPKYLFRKEGQNVTLSCEQNLNHDAMYWYRQDPGQGLRLIYYSQIVNDFQKGDIAEGYSVSREKKESFPLTVTSAQKNPTAFYLCASSISSGRADEQFFGPGTRLTVL.

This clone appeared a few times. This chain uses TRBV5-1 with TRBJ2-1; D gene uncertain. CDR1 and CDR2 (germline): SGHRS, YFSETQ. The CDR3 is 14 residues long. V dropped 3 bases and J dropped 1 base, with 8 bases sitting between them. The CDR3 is CASSYGDSYNEQFF. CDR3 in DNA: TGCGCCAGCAGCTATGGGGATTCCTACAATGAGCAGTTCTTC.

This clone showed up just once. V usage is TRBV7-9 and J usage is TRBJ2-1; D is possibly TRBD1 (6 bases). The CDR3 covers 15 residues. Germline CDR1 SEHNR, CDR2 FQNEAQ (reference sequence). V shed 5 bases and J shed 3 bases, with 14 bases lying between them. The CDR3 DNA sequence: TGTGCCAGCAGCCTCGGCGGACAGAACTACAATGAGCAGTTCTTC. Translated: CASSLGGQNYNEQFF.

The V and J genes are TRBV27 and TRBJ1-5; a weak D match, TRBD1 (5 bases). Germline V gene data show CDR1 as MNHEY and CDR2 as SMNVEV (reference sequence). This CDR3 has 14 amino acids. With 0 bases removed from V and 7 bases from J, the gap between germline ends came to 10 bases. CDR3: CASSLSRERQPQHF. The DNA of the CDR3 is TGTGCCAGCAGTTTATCCAGGGAACGACAGCCCCAGCATTTT.

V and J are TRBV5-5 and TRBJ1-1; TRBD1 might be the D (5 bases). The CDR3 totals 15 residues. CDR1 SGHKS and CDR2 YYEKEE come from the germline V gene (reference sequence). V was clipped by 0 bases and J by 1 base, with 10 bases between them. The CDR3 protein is CASSLAGGGNTEAFF. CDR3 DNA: TGTGCCAGCAGCTTGGCCGGTGGGGGGAACACTGAAGCTTTCTTT.

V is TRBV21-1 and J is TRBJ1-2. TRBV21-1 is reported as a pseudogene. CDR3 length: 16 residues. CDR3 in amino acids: CASMDSSGIPFYGYTF. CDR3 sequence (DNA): TGTGCCAGCATGGACTCATCCGGGATCCCTTTCTATGGCTACACCTTC.

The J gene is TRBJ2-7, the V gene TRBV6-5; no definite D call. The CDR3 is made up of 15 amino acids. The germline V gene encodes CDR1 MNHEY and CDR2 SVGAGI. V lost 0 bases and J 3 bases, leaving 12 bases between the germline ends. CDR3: CASSYSDGSLYEQYF. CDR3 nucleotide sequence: TGTGCCAGCAGTTACTCAGATGGGTCTCTCTACGAGCAGTACTTC.

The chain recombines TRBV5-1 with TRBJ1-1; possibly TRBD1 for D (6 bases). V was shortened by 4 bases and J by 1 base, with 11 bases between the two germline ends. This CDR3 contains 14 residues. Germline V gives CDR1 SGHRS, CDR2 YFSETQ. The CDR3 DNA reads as TGCGCCAGCAGCCCGGGACAACCGAACACTGAAGCTTTCTTT. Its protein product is CASSPGQPNTEAFF.

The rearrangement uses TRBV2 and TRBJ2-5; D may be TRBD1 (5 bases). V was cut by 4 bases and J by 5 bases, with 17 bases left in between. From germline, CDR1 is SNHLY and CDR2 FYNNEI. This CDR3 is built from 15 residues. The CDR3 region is CASSVFQGGKETQYF. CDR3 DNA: TGTGCCAGCAGTGTGTTCCAGGGTGGTAAGGAGACCCAGTACTTC.

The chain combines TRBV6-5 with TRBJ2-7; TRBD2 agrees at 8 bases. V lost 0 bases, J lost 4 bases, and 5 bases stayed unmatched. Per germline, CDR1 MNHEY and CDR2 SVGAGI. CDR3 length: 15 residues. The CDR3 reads CASSYSVAGQYEQYF. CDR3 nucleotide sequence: TGTGCCAGCAGTTACTCGGTAGCGGGGCAATACGAGCAGTACTTC.

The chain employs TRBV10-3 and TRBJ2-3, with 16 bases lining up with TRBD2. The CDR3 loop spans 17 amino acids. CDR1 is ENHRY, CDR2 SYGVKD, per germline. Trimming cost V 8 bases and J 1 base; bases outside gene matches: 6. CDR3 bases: TGTGCCATCGGGACTAGCGGGAGGGCCGTAGGCACAGATACGCAGTATTTT. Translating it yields CAIGTSGRAVGTDTQYF.

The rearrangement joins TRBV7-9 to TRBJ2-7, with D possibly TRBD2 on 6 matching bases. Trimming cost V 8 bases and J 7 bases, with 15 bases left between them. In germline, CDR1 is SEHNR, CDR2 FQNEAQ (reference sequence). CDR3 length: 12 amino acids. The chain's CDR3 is CASGGPGEEQYF. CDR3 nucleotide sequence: TGTGCCAGCGGGGGACCGGGGGAGGAGCAGTACTTC.

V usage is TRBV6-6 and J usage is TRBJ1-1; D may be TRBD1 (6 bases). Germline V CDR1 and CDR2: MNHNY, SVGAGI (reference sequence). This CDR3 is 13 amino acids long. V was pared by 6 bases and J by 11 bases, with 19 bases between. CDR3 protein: CASSETGSSMAFF. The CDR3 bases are TGTGCCAGCAGCGAAACAGGGAGCAGTATGGCTTTCTTT.

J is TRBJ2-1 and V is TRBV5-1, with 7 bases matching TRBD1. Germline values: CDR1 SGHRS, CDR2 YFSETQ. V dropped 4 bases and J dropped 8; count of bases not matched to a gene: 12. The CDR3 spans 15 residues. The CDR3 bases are TGCGCCAGCAGCCCAGGACAGGAGCCTCTCTATGAGCAGTTCTTC. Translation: CASSPGQEPLYEQFF.

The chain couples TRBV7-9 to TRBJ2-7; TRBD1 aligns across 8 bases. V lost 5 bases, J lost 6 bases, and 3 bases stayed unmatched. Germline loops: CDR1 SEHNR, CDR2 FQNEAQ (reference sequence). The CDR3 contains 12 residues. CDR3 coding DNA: TGTGCCAGCAGCAGCGGACAGGGCGAGCAGTACTTC. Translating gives CASSSGQGEQYF.

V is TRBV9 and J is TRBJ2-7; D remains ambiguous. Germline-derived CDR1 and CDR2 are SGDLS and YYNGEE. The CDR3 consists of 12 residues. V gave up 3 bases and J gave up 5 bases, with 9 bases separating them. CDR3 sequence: CASSGSWNEQYF. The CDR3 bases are TGTGCCAGCAGCGGGAGCTGGAACGAGCAGTACTTC. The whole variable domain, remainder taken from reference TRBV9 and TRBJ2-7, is DSGVTQTPKHLITATGQRVTLRCSPRSGDLSVYWYQQSLDQGLQFLIQYYNGEERAKGNILERFSAQQFPDLHSELNLSSLELGDSALYFCASSGSWNEQYFGPGTRLTVT.

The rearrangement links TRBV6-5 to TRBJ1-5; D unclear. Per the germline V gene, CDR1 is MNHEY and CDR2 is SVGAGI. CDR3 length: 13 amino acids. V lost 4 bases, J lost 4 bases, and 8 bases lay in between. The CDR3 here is CASSSGQNQPQHF. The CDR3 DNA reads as TGTGCCAGCAGTTCCGGTCAAAATCAGCCCCAGCATTTT.

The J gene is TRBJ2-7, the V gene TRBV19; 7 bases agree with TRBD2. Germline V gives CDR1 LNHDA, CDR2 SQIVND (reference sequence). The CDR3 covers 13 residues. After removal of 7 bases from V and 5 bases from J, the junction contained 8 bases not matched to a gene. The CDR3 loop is CASTHSGGHEQYF. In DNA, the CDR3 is TGTGCCAGTACCCACTCGGGAGGCCACGAGCAGTACTTC.

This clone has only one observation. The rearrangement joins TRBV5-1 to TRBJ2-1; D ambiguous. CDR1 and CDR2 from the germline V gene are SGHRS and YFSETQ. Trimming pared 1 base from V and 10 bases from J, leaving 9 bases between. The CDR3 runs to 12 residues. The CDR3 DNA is TGCGCCAGCAGCTTGTTAGCCCCGGAGCAGTTCTTC. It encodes CASSLLAPEQFF.

CDR3 sequence reads: CASSFGRDGTDTQYF. The CDR3, as DNA: TGCGCCAGCAGCTTTGGCAGGGATGGCACAGATACGCAGTATTTT. The V call is TRBV5-1, the J call TRBJ2-3, with D maybe TRBD1 (5 bases). Germline values: CDR1 SGHRS, CDR2 YFSETQ. V was trimmed by 2 bases and J by 1 base, leaving 11 bases between them. This CDR3 is built from 15 residues.